This TCR beta chain was identified in a study of human T cells and chemical hapten exposure. From germline, CDR1 is WSHSY and CDR2 SAAADI. The CDR3 extends over 14 amino acids. V dropped 3 bases and J dropped 0 bases, with 6 bases sitting between them. TCRdb recomputed calls from the RACE reads with MiXCR, one row per CDR3 protein. This sample yields about 64,000 distinct CDR3 sequences, of which 9.5% to 12% are seen a single time; more than 2% belongs to the top ten. Time point meaning: patch test 3, about 24 weeks after DPC sensitization. Treatment given: therapeutic diphenylcyclopropenone sensitization with weekly scalp DPC.

This clonotype was obtained from a woman in her twenties or thirties with alopecia areata. Some clones in this sample may be carry-over from other donors' samples. The starting material was whole blood, obtained in connection with sensitization to the hapten diphenylcyclopropenone (DPC). The chain is built from TRBV10-2 and TRBJ1-5; no firm D call. The CDR3 is CASSDEYSNQPQHF. For the CDR3, the DNA is TGCGCCAGCAGTGACGAGTATAGCAATCAGCCCCAGCATTTT.